This TCR beta chain appears in the sequencing data of a study of shared clonotypes between healthy human individuals. This CDR3 contains 14 residues. Germline CDR1 is SGHTA and CDR2 is FQGNSA. Germline trimming cut 1 base from V and 6 bases from J; bases unmatched to any gene: 6. Evenly divided among several immunoSEQ plates was the genomic DNA of each subset. Measured with immunoSEQ multiplex PCR; TCRdb has only the in-frame clones, and not every one. The sample has about 600,000 clones; approximately 97% are singletons. This receptor was obtained from a woman aged 25-40 years in good health. The specimen was naive CD4+ T cells sorted from blood. The subset was: CD45RA+ positively selected. V usage is TRBV7-2 and J usage is TRBJ2-7; 7 bases agree with TRBD2. In DNA form, the CDR3 reads TGTGCCAGCAGCTTAGGCTGGGACTACCGCGAGCAGTACTTC. It translates to CASSLGWDYREQYF.